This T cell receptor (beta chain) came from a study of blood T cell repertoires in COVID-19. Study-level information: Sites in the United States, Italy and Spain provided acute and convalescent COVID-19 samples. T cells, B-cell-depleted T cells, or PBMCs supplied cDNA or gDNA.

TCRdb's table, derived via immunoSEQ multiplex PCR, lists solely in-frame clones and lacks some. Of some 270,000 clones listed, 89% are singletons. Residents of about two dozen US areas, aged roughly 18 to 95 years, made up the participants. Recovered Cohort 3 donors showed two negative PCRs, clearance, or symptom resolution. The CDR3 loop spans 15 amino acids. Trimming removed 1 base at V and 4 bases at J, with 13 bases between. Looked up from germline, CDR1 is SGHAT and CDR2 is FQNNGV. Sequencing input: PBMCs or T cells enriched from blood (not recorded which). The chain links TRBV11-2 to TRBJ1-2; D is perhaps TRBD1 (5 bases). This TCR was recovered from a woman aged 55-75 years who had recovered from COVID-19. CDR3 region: CASSLGRDSAYGYTF. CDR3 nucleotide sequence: TGTGCCAGCAGCTTAGGCCGGGACTCAGCCTATGGCTACACCTTC.